This T cell receptor beta chain was obtained from a study of blood T cell repertoires in COVID-19. Across the whole study: Some COVID-19 samples were acute and others convalescent; all came from the United States, Italy and Spain. T cells, B-cell-depleted T cells, or PBMCs supplied cDNA or gDNA.

In the original processing: Estimation of nucleated cell counts was performed using reference gene primer amplification. Some clones are missing from TCRdb's copy, which holds only in-frame ones; the method was immunoSEQ multiplex PCR. From that table come the V and J calls and clone size; the DNA was used to work out D and trimming. This sample yields 30,000 to 50,000 clones, of which 75% to 85% are seen a single time; 8% to 10% belongs to the top ten. Sequenced sample: peripheral blood. The origin of this receptor is a human donor in a cohort sampled during active COVID-19.

CDR3 residues: CASSPSPGNTEAFF. The CDR3 nucleotides read TGTGCCAGCAGCCCCTCCCCGGGGAACACTGAAGCTTTCTTT. This chain uses TRBV6-4 with TRBJ1-1; D is uncertain. Trimming took off 6 bases at V and 1 base at J, with 12 bases between the two ends. The CDR3 length is 14 residues. Germline loops: CDR1 MRHNA, CDR2 SNTAGT.